A single sample gave rise to the 9 T cell receptor beta chains below, sequenced in a study of cytomegalovirus exposure and HLA in healthy donors. Primers included in the PCR were 60 Vbeta and 13 Jbeta primers. Generated by immunoSEQ multiplex PCR, the TCRdb table keeps only in-frame clones and is missing some. The sample has more than 150,000 clones, roughly nine tenths seen once. Sequencing input: PBMCs. The receptors here all came from a girl under two years old in good health and CMV-seronegative.

This clone was picked up a small number of times. The chain carries TRBV5-8 and TRBJ2-3; possibly TRBD2 for D (5 bases). Germline values: CDR1 SGHTS, CDR2 YDEGEE. This CDR3 comprises 16 residues. Trimming removed 3 bases at V and 1 base at J, with 15 bases between. The CDR3 loop reads CASSSYIGIGTDTQYF. CDR3 bases: TGTGCCAGCAGCTCCTATATCGGGATAGGCACAGATACGCAGTATTTT.

The V call is TRBV21-1, the J call TRBJ1-4. TRBV21-1 is labeled a pseudogene. CDR3 length equals 16 residues. CDR3 coding DNA: TGTGCCAGCAGCAAAGGACGGAGGGGCTTTGGGGAAAAACTGTTTTTT. Translated: CASSKGRRGFGEKLFF.

The V and J genes are TRBV5-4 and TRBJ1-1; D is possibly TRBD1 (6 bases). Per the germline V gene, CDR1 is SGHNT and CDR2 is YYREEE (reference sequence). CDR3 length: 13 residues. V lost 2 bases to trimming and J lost 5 bases, with 10 bases between them. The CDR3 spells CASSFDRFTEAFF. The CDR3 nucleotides read TGTGCCAGCAGCTTTGACAGGTTTACTGAAGCTTTCTTT.

This clone is a singleton in its sample. The chain has TRBV14 and TRBJ2-7, with D hard to call. Trimming removed 4 bases at V and 6 bases at J, with 10 bases between. CDR1 is SGHDN, CDR2 FVKESK, per germline. The length of the CDR3 is 12 residues. The CDR3 DNA reads TGTGCCAGCAGCCCGCTTTCCGGCGAGCAGTACTTC. Translated: CASSPLSGEQYF.

This clone was observed once. The chain uses TRBV19 and TRBJ1-2, with D maybe TRBD1 (5 bases). The CDR3 runs 14 residues. V was shortened by 3 bases and J by 2 bases, with 10 bases between the two germline ends. Germline CDR1 reads LNHDA; CDR2 reads SQIVND (reference sequence). The chain's CDR3 is CASSMAGSNYGYTF. The CDR3 DNA follows: TGTGCCAGTAGTATGGCAGGGTCCAACTATGGCTACACCTTC.

This chain connects TRBV6-1 to TRBJ2-1; maybe TRBD2 (5 bases). Germline V lookup: CDR1 MNHNS, CDR2 SASEGT. V was cut by 3 bases and J by 4 bases, with 10 bases left in between. The CDR3 contains 14 residues. CDR3 amino acids: CASSELAPYNEQFF. The CDR3 nucleotides are TGTGCCAGCAGTGAGCTAGCACCGTACAATGAGCAGTTCTTC.

The V gene is TRBV4-2, the J gene TRBJ2-7; D is uncertain. The CDR3 sequence is 14 residues long. V lost 1 base to trimming and J lost 4 bases, with 11 bases between them. The germline CDR1 and CDR2 sequences are LGHNA and YNFKEQ. CDR3 in amino acids: CASSQVSRSYEQYF. The CDR3 DNA sequence: TGTGCCAGCAGCCAAGTGTCACGCAGTTACGAGCAGTACTTC.

The rearrangement joins TRBV5-4 to TRBJ1-2; a weak D match, TRBD1 (6 bases). Germline V gives CDR1 SGHNT, CDR2 YYREEE (reference sequence). Trimming removed 1 base at V and 8 bases at J, with 15 bases between. This CDR3 is 14 amino acids long. CDR3 loop: CASSLWGRMGGYTF. CDR3 bases: TGTGCCAGCAGCTTGTGGGGGCGCATGGGGGGCTACACCTTC.

The chain has TRBV9 and TRBJ2-1, with 7 bases aligning to TRBD1. The CDR3 covers 15 residues. Looked up from germline, CDR1 is SGDLS and CDR2 is YYNGEE. Trimming removed 6 bases from V and 5 bases from J; junction bases left unmatched: 11. This CDR3 reads CASTKRGQRDNEQFF. CDR3 in DNA: TGTGCCAGCACTAAAAGGGGGCAGCGCGACAATGAGCAGTTCTTC.